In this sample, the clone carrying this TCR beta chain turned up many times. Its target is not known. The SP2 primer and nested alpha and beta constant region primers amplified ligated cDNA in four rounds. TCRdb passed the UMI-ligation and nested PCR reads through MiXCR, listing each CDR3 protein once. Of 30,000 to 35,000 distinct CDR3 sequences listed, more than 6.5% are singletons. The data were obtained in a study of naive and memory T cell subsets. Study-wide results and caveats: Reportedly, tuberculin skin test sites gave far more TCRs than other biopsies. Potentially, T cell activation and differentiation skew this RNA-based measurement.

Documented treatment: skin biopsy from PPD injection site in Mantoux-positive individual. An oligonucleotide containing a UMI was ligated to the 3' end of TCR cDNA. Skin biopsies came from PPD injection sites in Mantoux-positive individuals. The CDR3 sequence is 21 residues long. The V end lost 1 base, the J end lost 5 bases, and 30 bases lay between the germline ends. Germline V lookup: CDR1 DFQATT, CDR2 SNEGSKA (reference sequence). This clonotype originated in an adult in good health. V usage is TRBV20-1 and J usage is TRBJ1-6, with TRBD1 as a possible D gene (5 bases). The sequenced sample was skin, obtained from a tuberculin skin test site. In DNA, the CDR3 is TGCAGTGCTAGAGGAATAGCCGGTCTTCCGGGACGGGGATTTAATAATTCACCCCTCCACTTT. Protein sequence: CSARGIAGLPGRGFNNSPLHF.